These T cell receptor beta chains were read from a single sample in a study of cytomegalovirus exposure and HLA in healthy donors. Libraries were prepared by immunoSEQ multiplex PCR; TCRdb keeps only in-frame clonotypes and omits some of them. The sample has around 170,000 clones; approximately 80% are singletons. The material sequenced was PBMCs. These receptors were collected from a woman aged 50 to 60 in good health and CMV-seropositive. Both conserved end residues are part of each CDR3. The D gene is left open where the match is weak. Only some rows state a clone size, as once, few, many or a class for expanded clones.

CDR3 protein: CASSQAGQGTLYEQYF; CDR3 DNA: TGCGCCAGCAGCCAGGCCGGACAAGGCACCCTCTACGAGCAGTACTTC; CDR3 length: 16; D gene: NA; J gene: TRBJ2-7; clone size: NA; V gene: TRBV4-3
CDR3 protein: CASRSSTSNWDNEQFF; CDR3 DNA: TGTGCCAGCAGGTCTTCGACTAGCAATTGGGACAATGAGCAGTTCTTC; CDR3 length: 16; D gene: TRBD2; J gene: TRBJ2-1; clone size: NA; V gene: TRBV28
CDR3 protein: CASSPGTTLGAYEQYF; CDR3 DNA: TGCGCCAGCAGCCCTGGGACTACTCTCGGTGCCTACGAGCAGTACTTC; CDR3 length: 16; D gene: TRBD2; J gene: TRBJ2-7; clone size: NA; V gene: TRBV5-1
CDR3 protein: CASSLDAGGDETQYF; CDR3 DNA: TGTGCTAGCAGCTTAGATGCAGGGGGCGACGAGACCCAGTACTTC; CDR3 length: 15; D gene: TRBD1; J gene: TRBJ2-5; clone size: NA; V gene: TRBV7-7
CDR3 protein: CSVGGIGGFYGYTF; CDR3 DNA: TGCAGCGTTGGAGGAATAGGAGGCTTCTATGGCTACACCTTC; CDR3 length: 14; D gene: NA; J gene: TRBJ1-2; clone size: NA; V gene: TRBV29-1
CDR3 protein: CASSLTSGTDTQYF; CDR3 DNA: TGTGCCAGCAGCTTAACTAGCGGCACAGATACGCAGTATTTT; CDR3 length: 14; D gene: NA; J gene: TRBJ2-3; clone size: NA; V gene: TRBV7-3
CDR3 protein: CASSVGQKNTEAFF; CDR3 DNA: TGTGCCAGCAGCGTCGGACAGAAGAACACTGAAGCTTTCTTT; CDR3 length: 14; D gene: NA; J gene: TRBJ1-1; clone size: NA; V gene: TRBV9
CDR3 protein: CASSEGTFTGGYTF; CDR3 DNA: TGTGCCAGCAGTGAAGGGACATTTACGGGTGGCTACACCTTC; CDR3 length: 14; D gene: NA; J gene: TRBJ1-2; clone size: NA; V gene: TRBV6-1
CDR3 protein: CASSPNSAASTDGYTF; CDR3 DNA: TGTGCCAGCTCACCAAATTCTGCCGCCTCTACTGATGGCTACACCTTC; CDR3 length: 16; D gene: NA; J gene: TRBJ1-2; clone size: NA; V gene: TRBV18
CDR3 protein: CASSPGQGRNQPQHF; CDR3 DNA: TGTGCCAGCAGTCCTGGACAGGGGAGGAATCAGCCCCAGCATTTT; CDR3 length: 15; D gene: TRBD1; J gene: TRBJ1-5; clone size: NA; V gene: TRBV28
CDR3 protein: CASWTKGPSYEQYF; CDR3 DNA: TGTGCCAGCTGGACTAAGGGACCTTCCTACGAGCAGTACTTC; CDR3 length: 14; D gene: NA; J gene: TRBJ2-7; clone size: NA; V gene: TRBV28
CDR3 protein: CASSLVGSGASYEQYF; CDR3 DNA: TGTGCCAGCAGCTTAGTCGGTAGCGGGGCCTCCTACGAGCAGTACTTC; CDR3 length: 16; D gene: TRBD2; J gene: TRBJ2-7; clone size: NA; V gene: TRBV7-9
CDR3 protein: CSTLGQGSTDTQYF; CDR3 DNA: TGCAGCACCCTGGGACAGGGAAGCACAGATACGCAGTATTTT; CDR3 length: 14; D gene: TRBD1; J gene: TRBJ2-3; clone size: NA; V gene: TRBV29-1
CDR3 protein: CATSTRTGGKGDTQYF; CDR3 DNA: TGTGCCACCAGCACTCGGACAGGGGGCAAGGGAGATACGCAGTATTTT; CDR3 length: 16; D gene: TRBD1; J gene: TRBJ2-3; clone size: NA; V gene: TRBV15
CDR3 protein: CASSEAPGLWTEAFF; CDR3 DNA: TGTGCCAGCAGTGAAGCGCCAGGGCTTTGGACTGAAGCTTTCTTT; CDR3 length: 15; D gene: NA; J gene: TRBJ1-1; clone size: NA; V gene: TRBV6-1
CDR3 protein: CASRMLGDRVGQPQHF; CDR3 DNA: TGTGCCAGCAGAATGCTAGGGGACAGGGTAGGTCAGCCCCAGCATTTT; CDR3 length: 16; D gene: TRBD1; J gene: TRBJ1-5; clone size: NA; V gene: TRBV27
CDR3 protein: CASSLMGQGNSPLHF; CDR3 DNA: TGTGCCAGCAGCTTAATGGGACAGGGGAATTCACCCCTCCACTTT; CDR3 length: 15; D gene: TRBD1; J gene: TRBJ1-6; clone size: few; V gene: TRBV7-3
CDR3 protein: CASSGLALETQYF; CDR3 DNA: TGTGCCTCCAGCGGACTAGCCCTCGAGACCCAGTACTTC; CDR3 length: 13; D gene: TRBD2; J gene: TRBJ2-5; clone size: NA; V gene: TRBV30
CDR3 protein: CASSLVGTSVLAYEQYF; CDR3 DNA: TGTGCCAGCAGCTTAGTAGGGACTAGCGTCTTAGCCTACGAGCAGTACTTC; CDR3 length: 17; D gene: TRBD2; J gene: TRBJ2-7; clone size: NA; V gene: TRBV7-8
CDR3 protein: CASSSRGRSTEAFF; CDR3 DNA: TGTGCCAGCAGCTCGAGGGGGCGCTCCACTGAAGCTTTCTTT; CDR3 length: 14; D gene: TRBD1; J gene: TRBJ1-1; clone size: NA; V gene: TRBV28
CDR3 protein: CASSRMASGALGQYF; CDR3 DNA: TGCGCCAGCAGCCGAATGGCTAGCGGGGCCCTTGGGCAGTACTTC; CDR3 length: 15; D gene: TRBD2; J gene: TRBJ2-7; clone size: NA; V gene: TRBV5-1
CDR3 protein: CASSFAGGGEKLFF; CDR3 DNA: TGTGCCAGCAGCTTCGCCGGGGGAGGTGAAAAACTGTTTTTT; CDR3 length: 14; D gene: NA; J gene: TRBJ1-4; clone size: NA; V gene: TRBV5-4
CDR3 protein: CASSLRQNGYTF; CDR3 DNA: TGCGCCAGCAGCCTTCGACAGAATGGCTACACCTTC; CDR3 length: 12; D gene: NA; J gene: TRBJ1-2; clone size: NA; V gene: TRBV5-1
CDR3 protein: CASSQFDRGAYNEQFF; CDR3 DNA: TGCGCCAGCAGCCAGTTTGACAGGGGGGCCTACAATGAGCAGTTCTTC; CDR3 length: 16; D gene: TRBD1; J gene: TRBJ2-1; clone size: NA; V gene: TRBV4-3
CDR3 protein: CASSITGQGSYNEQFF; CDR3 DNA: TGTGCCAGTAGTATCACTGGACAGGGCTCCTACAATGAGCAGTTCTTC; CDR3 length: 16; D gene: TRBD1; J gene: TRBJ2-1; clone size: NA; V gene: TRBV19
CDR3 protein: CASGGGGVSYEQYF; CDR3 DNA: TGTGCCAGCGGGGGGGGAGGGGTCTCCTACGAGCAGTACTTC; CDR3 length: 14; D gene: TRBD2; J gene: TRBJ2-7; clone size: NA; V gene: TRBV6-1
CDR3 protein: CATSLDKSYEQYF; CDR3 DNA: TGTGCCACCAGCCTGGACAAGTCCTACGAGCAGTACTTC; CDR3 length: 13; D gene: NA; J gene: TRBJ2-7; clone size: NA; V gene: TRBV15
CDR3 protein: CASSQEGQGAREQYF; CDR3 DNA: TGTGCCAGCAGCCAAGAGGGACAGGGGGCGCGAGAGCAGTACTTC; CDR3 length: 15; D gene: TRBD1; J gene: TRBJ2-7; clone size: NA; V gene: TRBV4-2
CDR3 protein: CASSFPPGQGLHYEQYF; CDR3 DNA: TGTGCCAGCAGCTTTCCACCGGGACAGGGCCTTCACTACGAGCAGTACTTC; CDR3 length: 17; D gene: TRBD1; J gene: TRBJ2-7; clone size: once; V gene: TRBV5-4
CDR3 protein: CASSKRGAQETQYF; CDR3 DNA: TGTGCCAGCAGCAAGCGGGGGGCTCAAGAGACCCAGTACTTC; CDR3 length: 14; D gene: TRBD2; J gene: TRBJ2-5; clone size: NA; V gene: TRBV7-9
CDR3 protein: CASSLDLAGARTQYF; CDR3 DNA: TGTGCCAGCAGCTTAGACCTAGCGGGGGCGCGAACCCAGTACTTC; CDR3 length: 15; D gene: TRBD2; J gene: TRBJ2-5; clone size: NA; V gene: TRBV5-4
CDR3 protein: CASSVETGGYTF; CDR3 DNA: TGTGCCAGCAGCGTAGAAACGGGAGGCTACACCTTC; CDR3 length: 12; D gene: NA; J gene: TRBJ1-2; clone size: NA; V gene: TRBV9
CDR3 protein: CASSLRGAREQYF; CDR3 DNA: TGTGCCAGCAGCTTGCGGGGGGCGCGAGAGCAGTACTTC; CDR3 length: 13; D gene: NA; J gene: TRBJ2-7; clone size: NA; V gene: TRBV5-4
CDR3 protein: CAWSAVNTEAFF; CDR3 DNA: TGTGCCTGGAGTGCTGTGAACACTGAAGCTTTCTTT; CDR3 length: 12; D gene: NA; J gene: TRBJ1-1; clone size: NA; V gene: TRBV30
CDR3 protein: CASSPTQQGNQPQHF; CDR3 DNA: TGTGCCAGCAGTCCAACTCAACAGGGCAATCAGCCCCAGCATTTT; CDR3 length: 15; D gene: NA; J gene: TRBJ1-5; clone size: few; V gene: TRBV2
CDR3 protein: CSAGVEETQYF; CDR3 DNA: TGTTCCGCAGGGGTTGAAGAGACCCAGTACTTC; CDR3 length: 11; D gene: NA; J gene: TRBJ2-5; clone size: NA; V gene: TRBV2
CDR3 protein: CASSLDRQGGETQYF; CDR3 DNA: TGTGCCAGCAGCTTAGATCGGCAGGGGGGAGAGACCCAGTACTTC; CDR3 length: 15; D gene: NA; J gene: TRBJ2-5; clone size: NA; V gene: TRBV7-2
CDR3 protein: CASSYPDRGKDGYTF; CDR3 DNA: TGTGCCAGCAGTTACCCCGACAGGGGGAAGGATGGCTACACCTTC; CDR3 length: 15; D gene: TRBD1; J gene: TRBJ1-2; clone size: once; V gene: TRBV6-6
CDR3 protein: CASSYPRGGNYEQYF; CDR3 DNA: TGTGCCAGCAGTTACCCCAGGGGAGGGAACTACGAGCAGTACTTC; CDR3 length: 15; D gene: NA; J gene: TRBJ2-7; clone size: NA; V gene: TRBV6-5
CDR3 protein: CASSARVNYGYTF; CDR3 DNA: TGTGCCAGCAGTGCCAGGGTGAACTATGGCTACACCTTC; CDR3 length: 13; D gene: NA; J gene: TRBJ1-2; clone size: NA; V gene: TRBV6-5
CDR3 protein: CASSELAGRRETQYF; CDR3 DNA: TGCGCCAGCAGTGAGTTAGCGGGGAGGAGAGAGACCCAGTACTTC; CDR3 length: 15; D gene: TRBD2; J gene: TRBJ2-5; clone size: NA; V gene: TRBV10-1
CDR3 protein: CASSPYRAGNTEAFF; CDR3 DNA: TGTGCCAGCAGCCCATACAGGGCTGGGAACACTGAAGCTTTCTTT; CDR3 length: 15; D gene: NA; J gene: TRBJ1-1; clone size: NA; V gene: TRBV4-2
CDR3 protein: CASSLTPKAGSYEQYF; CDR3 DNA: TGTGCCAGCAGTTTGACCCCGAAGGCAGGCTCCTACGAGCAGTACTTC; CDR3 length: 16; D gene: NA; J gene: TRBJ2-7; clone size: NA; V gene: TRBV27
CDR3 protein: CASSVEAGWNSPLHF; CDR3 DNA: TGTGCCAGCAGCGTAGAAGCAGGGTGGAATTCACCCCTCCACTTT; CDR3 length: 15; D gene: NA; J gene: TRBJ1-6; clone size: NA; V gene: TRBV9
CDR3 protein: CASSFSGGARSDTQYF; CDR3 DNA: TGTGCCAGCAGTTTTAGCGGGGGGGCCAGGTCAGATACGCAGTATTTT; CDR3 length: 16; D gene: TRBD2; J gene: TRBJ2-3; clone size: NA; V gene: TRBV7-3
CDR3 protein: CASSLAGENTDTQYF; CDR3 DNA: TGCGCCAGCAGTTTGGCGGGGGAAAACACAGATACGCAGTATTTT; CDR3 length: 15; D gene: TRBD2; J gene: TRBJ2-3; clone size: NA; V gene: TRBV5-1
CDR3 protein: CASSRRLAGEDEQYF; CDR3 DNA: TGTGCCAGCAGCCGCCGACTAGCGGGAGAGGACGAGCAGTACTTC; CDR3 length: 15; D gene: TRBD2; J gene: TRBJ2-7; clone size: NA; V gene: TRBV4-2
CDR3 protein: CANLRDTSGANVLTF; CDR3 DNA: TGTGCCAACCTCCGGGACACCTCTGGGGCCAACGTCCTGACTTTC; CDR3 length: 15; D gene: NA; J gene: TRBJ2-6; clone size: NA; V gene: TRBV5-6
CDR3 protein: CASSLTSGGYNEQFF; CDR3 DNA: TGTGCCAGCAGCTTAACTAGCGGGGGCTACAATGAGCAGTTCTTC; CDR3 length: 15; D gene: TRBD2; J gene: TRBJ2-1; clone size: NA; V gene: TRBV7-9
CDR3 protein: CASSESGSTNTQYF; CDR3 DNA: TGTGCCAGCAGCGAATCCGGGTCAACAAATACGCAGTATTTT; CDR3 length: 14; D gene: NA; J gene: TRBJ2-3; clone size: NA; V gene: TRBV5-4
CDR3 protein: CASSPGQVYGYTF; CDR3 DNA: TGTGCCAGCAGCCCGGGACAGGTCTATGGCTACACCTTC; CDR3 length: 13; D gene: TRBD1; J gene: TRBJ1-2; clone size: NA; V gene: TRBV7-2
CDR3 protein: CASSLTTELQPSSYEQYF; CDR3 DNA: TGTGCCAGCAGTTTAACGACAGAACTGCAACCGAGCTCCTACGAGCAGTACTTC; CDR3 length: 18; D gene: NA; J gene: TRBJ2-7; clone size: once; V gene: TRBV28
CDR3 protein: CASSTGTGNTEAFF; CDR3 DNA: TGTGCCAGCAGCACGGGGACAGGGAACACTGAAGCTTTCTTT; CDR3 length: 14; D gene: TRBD1; J gene: TRBJ1-1; clone size: NA; V gene: TRBV5-6